This paragraph covers one T cell receptor (beta chain) sequence. Its binding antigen is unknown. Within one base of it there is no much larger clone, and no base qualities were kept. The source of the sample is a study of shared clonotypes between healthy human individuals (TCRdb year 2020). In the study overall: Three men and two women, aged 18 to 49 years, made up the cohort. For each donor, three plates each were used for CD4 naive and CD4 memory, two plates were used for CD8 naive, and one plate was used for CD8 memory. Blood TCR repertoires of about five healthy adults were deeply sequenced to estimate repertoire size and the extent of clonotype sharing between individuals. To increase sequencing depth and limit assay-specific biases, TCR repertoire library preparation and sequencing were carried out by different laboratories using diverse techniques. Leukapheresis yielded between about 0.94 and 10 billion PBMCs per donor.

Using the deep immunoSEQ assay, TCR CDR3 regions were amplified from genomic DNA by multiplex PCR. Extracted genomic DNA from each cell subset was spread evenly across all wells of several immunoSEQ 96-well plates, with each plate serving as a replicate. For sorted subsets, 150 to 250 ng genomic DNA, equal to about 30,000 T cell genomes, was loaded into each replicate PCR. Purified libraries were measured with a Qubit 3.0 fluorometer, size-checked on a Bioanalyzer 2100, and measured again with the KAPA Library Quantification kit. A separate single-read 150-cycle Illumina NextSeq 550 flow cell was used to sequence each immunoSEQ 96-well plate. Processing in the source paper ran as follows. Because only junctional sequences without quality scores were contained in the immunoSEQ output, filtering matching that applied to full-length reads could not be performed. Sequences were annotated with PyIR, a Python wrapper for IgBLAST v1.9, and V/J genes and CDR3 were assigned using IMGT germline references. Reads with weak V/J assignments (E-value above 1e-6), missing CDR3, stop codons, out-of-frame junctions, or ambiguous translated residues were removed. V3J clonotypes were defined as sequences sharing an identical inferred V gene, J gene, and CDR3 amino acid sequence. The percentage overlap between two repertoires was calculated by dividing the number of shared unique clonotypes by the size of the smaller repertoire. Repertoire richness was assessed with RTK rarefaction, the Chao1 estimator, and Recon v2.1 estimates of unobserved clonotypes. Generation probabilities were computed with OLGA for all TCRbeta clonotypes obtained by the gDNA method from four donors. TCRdb re-hosts the immuneACCESS table, in-frame sequences only. Its copies lack some clones; in the studies checked, an unresolved V gene accounts for under half of them, and the cause for the rest is not known. V and J calls and clone size are copied from that table; D and trimming were computed from the DNA. For this sample the table gives around 2,000,000 clones, of which just under 95% were detected only once. The ten largest account for approximately 1.2% of the sample.

Trimming costs V 7 bases and J 1 base, and their ends lie 11 bases apart. CDR1 and CDR2 (SGHAT, FQNNGV) derive from the germline V gene. Inclusive of the bounding cysteine and phenylalanine, the CDR3 is 13 residues long. Of the read, only the CDR3 DNA is kept; its 39 bases are in frame from base 1. For the CD8 naive samples, CD45RO-negative cells were positively selected for CCR7, yielding a CD45RA+CCR7+ population from which TemRA cells were excluded. The donors were healthy, HIV-negative adults who had no recently reported acute infections or vaccinations. Only Caucasian adults living in Nashville, Tennessee, USA were represented among the donors. After blood collection by leukapheresis, PBMCs were isolated using Ficoll-Histopaque density gradient centrifugation and then cryopreserved in the vapor phase of liquid nitrogen. Analytical flow cytometry was used to check the purity and quantity of every magnetically sorted T cell population. Each sorted fraction had its genomic DNA isolated and then quantified by UV absorbance on a Nanodrop 2000c.

The paper's findings and limits, for the study overall: Incomplete sequencing was indicated by rarefaction of sorted-subset datasets, despite the large sequencing depth. Larger estimated clonotype richness was generally found for naive subsets than for memory subsets. Based on pairwise subsampling, the degree of clonotype sharing among donors was expected to be affected by sequencing depth. Across four donors, roughly 5.4% of naive CD4, roughly 3.5% of naive CD8, 2.3% of memory CD4, and roughly 0.4% of memory CD8 clonotypes were shared. Clonotypes shared by all four sorted-subset donors showed higher generation probabilities than non-shared clonotypes. Sampling was restricted to blood, and TCR repertoires in tissues likely differ from the TCR repertoires found in blood. The small number of donors limited the genetic and exposure-history diversity represented.

This sequence originates from a man younger than 35 in good health. Recombination connected TRBV11-2 to TRBJ2-7, with the D gene too uncertain to name. The sequenced sample consisted of naive CD8+ T cells sorted from blood. Interpreted using the paper, the cell subset or site label stands for: CD45RA+CCR7+. The CDR3 protein: CASNVPASYEQYF. The nucleotides read TGTGCCAGCAACGTACCGGCATCCTACGAGCAGTACTTC.